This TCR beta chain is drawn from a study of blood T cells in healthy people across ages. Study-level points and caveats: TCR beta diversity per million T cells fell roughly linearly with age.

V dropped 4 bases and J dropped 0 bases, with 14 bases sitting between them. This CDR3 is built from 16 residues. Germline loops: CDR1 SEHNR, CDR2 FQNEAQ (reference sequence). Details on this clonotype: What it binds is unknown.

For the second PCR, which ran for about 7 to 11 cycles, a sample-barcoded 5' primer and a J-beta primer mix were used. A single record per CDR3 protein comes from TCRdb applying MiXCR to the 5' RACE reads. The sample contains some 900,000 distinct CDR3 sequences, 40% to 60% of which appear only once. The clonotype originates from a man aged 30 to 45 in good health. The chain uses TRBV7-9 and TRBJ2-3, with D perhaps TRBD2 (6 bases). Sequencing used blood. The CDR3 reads CASSSYRDWSTDTQYF. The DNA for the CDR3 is TGTGCCAGCAGCTCCTACCGGGACTGGAGCACAGATACGCAGTATTTT. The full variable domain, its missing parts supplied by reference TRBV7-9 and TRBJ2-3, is DTGVSQNPRHKITKRGQNVTFRCDPISEHNRLYWYRQTLGQGPEFLTYFQNEAQLEKSRLLSDRFSAERPKGSFSTLEIQRTEQGDSAMYLCASSSYRDWSTDTQYFGPGTRLTVL.